Listed here are 10 T cell receptor beta chains from one sample, sequenced in a study of blood T cell repertoires in COVID-19. Data came from immunoSEQ multiplex PCR; TCRdb stores just in-frame clones and leaves some out. The sample contains roughly 300,000 clones, more than 75% of which appear only once. Sequencing used PBMCs or T cells enriched from blood (not recorded which). The receptors were sampled from a woman younger than 30 who had recovered from COVID-19.

The DNA of the CDR3 is TGTGCCAGCAGCTTCGGGACCGGGGGTGGCTACACCTTC. Its protein product is CASSFGTGGGYTF. V and J are TRBV11-2 and TRBJ1-2; D is possibly TRBD1 (5 bases). Trimming stripped 3 bases from V and 7 bases from J, with 12 bases between. The CDR3 is 13 residues long. Germline V gives CDR1 SGHAT, CDR2 FQNNGV.

The CDR3: CAISERTQNTEAFF. In DNA, the CDR3 is TGTGCCATCAGTGAGAGGACTCAGAACACTGAAGCTTTCTTT. The chain employs TRBV10-3 and TRBJ1-1, with unresolved D. V shed 2 bases and J shed 1 base, with 8 bases lying between them. This CDR3 is 14 amino acids long. Germline V gene sequence: CDR1 ENHRY, CDR2 SYGVKD.

The CDR3 nucleotides are TGTGCCAGCAGCTTAGGGGACAGTGCCTATGGCTACACCTTC. Its translation: CASSLGDSAYGYTF. The rearrangement uses TRBV11-2 and TRBJ1-2, with 7 bases that match TRBD1. Germline CDR1 and CDR2: SGHAT and FQNNGV. The CDR3 runs to 14 residues. J lost 4 bases, V lost 1 base, and 3 bases had no gene match.

The chain recombines TRBV7-2 with TRBJ1-3, with D unresolved. The germline gives CDR1 SGHTA, CDR2 FQGNSA. The CDR3 runs 15 residues. Trimming removed 2 bases at V and 0 bases at J, with 8 bases between. CDR3 loop: CASSLLATSGNTIYF. The DNA for the CDR3 is TGTGCCAGCAGCTTATTAGCTACCTCTGGAAACACCATATATTTT.

The V and J genes are TRBV5-4 and TRBJ1-4, with TRBD1 matching 10 bases. This CDR3 spans 15 amino acids. From germline, CDR1 is SGHNT and CDR2 YYREEE (reference sequence). With V trimmed by 4 bases and J by 11 bases, 11 bases remained unmatched. The CDR3 DNA reads TGTGCCAGCAGCGTGGGGGACAGGGGCTTTTCCAAACTGTTTTTT. It specifies CASSVGDRGFSKLFF.

The rearrangement uses TRBV12-3 or TRBV12-4 and TRBJ2-4; D is ambiguous. The CDR3 has 11 residues. The germline V and J ends were trimmed by 4 bases and 7 bases, with 5 bases remaining between them. In DNA, the CDR3 is TGTGCCAGCAGTTCATCCAACATTCAGTACTTC. Amino acid sequence: CASSSSNIQYF.

The V and J genes are TRBV5-1 and TRBJ2-1; 7 bases match TRBD2. Trimming removed 0 bases from V and 15 bases from J; junction bases left unmatched: 12. Germline CDR1 is SGHRS and CDR2 is YFSETQ. CDR3 size: 14 residues. DNA for the CDR3: TGCGCCAGCAGCTTGGAAGGTAGCGGGCGCCAGGGGTTCTTC. Amino acid sequence: CASSLEGSGRQGFF. Supplemented by reference TRBV5-1 and TRBJ2-1, the full variable domain reads KAGVTQTPRYLIKTRGQQVTLSCSPISGHRSVSWYQQTPGQGLQFLFEYFSETQRNKGNFPGRFSGRQFSNSRSEMNVSTLELGDSALYLCASSLEGSGRQGFFGPGTRLTVL.

This clone was observed once. This sequence joins TRBV30 and TRBJ2-7; 7 bases match TRBD1. Germline CDR1 and CDR2: GTSNPN and SVGIG (reference sequence). With V trimmed by 4 bases and J by 4 bases, 4 bases remained unmatched. There are 12 residues in the CDR3. CDR3 residues: CAWKGAGYEQYF. For the CDR3, the DNA is TGTGCCTGGAAGGGGGCCGGGTACGAGCAGTACTTC.

This sequence joins TRBV7-2 and TRBJ2-7; no reliable D call. CDR1 and CDR2 from the germline V gene are SGHTA and FQGNSA. The length of the CDR3 is 14 residues. V was clipped by 5 bases and J by 3 bases, with 14 bases between them. The CDR3 here is CASSPRTADYEQYF. The DNA of the CDR3 is TGTGCCAGCAGCCCCCGCACAGCCGACTACGAGCAGTACTTC.

This clone was counted between two and nine times. V gene TRBV2 combines with J gene TRBJ1-3; weak D call: TRBD1 (5 bases). Per the germline V gene, CDR1 is SNHLY and CDR2 is FYNNEI. There are 16 residues in the CDR3. The germline V and J ends were trimmed by 8 bases and 0 bases, with 17 bases remaining between them. CDR3 in amino acids: CASSREPSSSGNTIYF. The DNA for the CDR3 is TGTGCCAGCTCCAGGGAACCTTCAAGCTCTGGAAACACCATATATTTT.